Below are 10 T cell receptor beta chains sequenced from a single sample in a study of graft-versus-host responses after intestinal transplantation. TCRdb keeps only in-frame clones here, not all; method: immunoSEQ multiplex PCR. The data contain some 140,000 clones, around nine tenths of them singletons. What these receptors recognize is not known. Sample: unstimulated CD4+ T cells sorted from spleen or lymph node cells, taken before intestinal transplant. These receptors originate from a human donor who received an intestinal transplant.

This clone was seen once. The chain links TRBV4-1 to TRBJ1-2; 8 nucleotides agree with TRBD1. The V gene end was trimmed by 4 bases and the J gene end by 8 bases; junction bases not matched to a gene: 9. The CDR3 loop spans 14 amino acids. Germline V gene sequence: CDR1 MGHRA, CDR2 YSYEKL. The DNA of the CDR3 is TGCGCCAGCAGCCCCTTCCAGACAGGGGAGGGCTACACCTTC. It codes for CASSPFQTGEGYTF.

This clone was recorded once. The chain employs TRBV5-6 and TRBJ2-1; 8 nucleotides align to TRBD2. With 5 bases clipped from V and 2 bases from J, the junction kept 6 bases outside the gene matches. Germline-derived CDR1 and CDR2 are SGHDT and YYEEEE. The CDR3 contains 15 residues. The CDR3 DNA is TGTGCCAGCAGGCAAAGCGGGGGACCCTACAATGAGCAGTTCTTC. Protein product: CASRQSGGPYNEQFF.

The rearrangement joins TRBV5-6 to TRBJ2-3; D not certain. The germline gives CDR1 SGHDT, CDR2 YYEEEE. CDR3 size: 13 residues. V was clipped by 2 bases and J by 2 bases, with 6 bases between them. The CDR3 loop is CASSFESTDTQYF. The CDR3 DNA follows: TGTGCCAGCAGCTTCGAGTCCACAGATACGCAGTATTTT.

The rearrangement joins TRBV29-1 to TRBJ1-1, with unresolved D. Germline V CDR1 and CDR2: SQVTM, ANQGSEA. The CDR3 consists of 10 residues. V was trimmed by 7 bases and J by 6 bases, leaving 9 bases between them. The DNA for the CDR3 is TGCAGCGGCCTCGGGGCTGAAGCTTTCTTT. It yields the protein CSGLGAEAFF.

This rearrangement joins TRBV5-1 to TRBJ2-1; TRBD2 is a possible D gene (5 bases). CDR1 is SGHRS, CDR2 YFSETQ, per germline. The germline V and J ends were trimmed by 0 bases and 10 bases, with 14 bases remaining between them. The CDR3 extends over 14 amino acids. The CDR3 loop reads CASSLASGIGEQFF. CDR3 coding DNA: TGCGCCAGCAGCTTGGCCTCGGGGATCGGGGAGCAGTTCTTC.

This clone was observed a handful of times. The chain combines TRBV19 with TRBJ1-4, with unresolved D. V was shortened by 5 bases and J by 10 bases, with 11 bases between the two germline ends. CDR3 length: 12 residues. In germline, CDR1 is LNHDA, CDR2 SQIVND (reference sequence). CDR3 DNA sequence: TGTGCCAGTAGTCCAAGGTTGGGAAAACTGTTTTTT. As protein: CASSPRLGKLFF.

This chain links TRBV2 with TRBJ2-5; tentatively, D is TRBD2 (6 bases). Germline V gene lookup returns CDR1 SNHLY and CDR2 FYNNEI. V was cut by 4 bases and J by 6 bases, with 24 bases left in between. The CDR3 is 17 residues long. The CDR3 DNA is TGTGCCAGCAGTGGTGGTTTTGTGGGGGGACTCCACAAGACCCAGTACTTC. Protein: CASSGGFVGGLHKTQYF.

The chain links TRBV7-2 to TRBJ1-6; no definite D call. Trimming removed 2 bases from V and 6 bases from J, with 5 bases in between. Germline CDR1 is SGHTA and CDR2 is FQGNSA. The CDR3 has 13 residues. CDR3 in DNA: TGTGCCAGCAGCTTAAGCAGTAATTCACCCCTCCACTTT. Amino acids: CASSLSSNSPLHF.

The chain recombines TRBV21-1 with TRBJ1-1; the D call TRBD1 from the table was never checked on the DNA. TRBV21-1 is labeled a pseudogene. The CDR3 covers 15 residues. CDR3 sequence reads: CASSKGGQMNTEAFF. CDR3 bases: TGTGCCAGCAGCAAAGGAGGACAGATGAACACTGAAGCTTTCTTT.

The chain carries TRBV11-2 and TRBJ2-5; D remains unclear. TRBJ2-7 explains the end of the DNA better; the J call may be wrong. Germline CDR1 is SGHAT and CDR2 is FQNNGV. This CDR3 is 13 amino acids long. The CDR3 DNA sequence: TGTGCCAGCAGCTTAGTTCAAGACTACGAGCAGTACTTC. Translation: CASSLVQDYEQYF.